Listed below are T cell receptor beta chains from one sample, sequenced in a study of T cells in Graves' hyperthyroidism and ophthalmopathy. Using its own MiXCR run on the multiplex PCR reads, TCRdb lists one record per CDR3 protein. This table has about 320,000 distinct CDR3 sequences, roughly 17% appearing once. The sample was blood. The receptors originated from a young man with Graves' hyperthyroidism. CDR3s include the opening cysteine and the closing phenylalanine or tryptophan. A D gene is named only where the DNA matches it firmly. A clone size is listed for some rows: how often the clone was seen (once, few, many), or a class if it is expanded.

clone size: many; D gene: -; CDR3 length: 15; J gene: TRBJ1-1; V gene: TRBV12-3/TRBV12-4; CDR3 protein: CASSLNFWVNTEAFF; CDR3 DNA: TGTGCCAGCAGTTTAAATTTTTGGGTGAACACTGAAGCTTTCTTT
clone size: many; D gene: -; CDR3 length: 15; J gene: TRBJ2-5; V gene: TRBV12-3/TRBV12-4; CDR3 protein: CASSPHRRVGETQYF; CDR3 DNA: TGTGCCAGCAGTCCACATCGGCGGGTTGGGGAGACCCAGTACTTC
clone size: many; D gene: -; CDR3 length: 14; J gene: TRBJ1-4; V gene: TRBV28; CDR3 protein: CASSLGHRSEKLFF; CDR3 DNA: TGTGCCAGCAGTTTAGGTCACCGGAGTGAAAAACTGTTTTTT
clone size: -; D gene: -; CDR3 length: 14; J gene: TRBJ1-2; V gene: TRBV5-8; CDR3 protein: CASSKETVPYGYTF; CDR3 DNA: TGTGCCAGCAGTAAGGAGACAGTCCCTTATGGCTACACCTTC
clone size: many; D gene: -; CDR3 length: 14; J gene: TRBJ1-1; V gene: TRBV28; CDR3 protein: CASSSQGGGTEAFF; CDR3 DNA: TGTGCCAGCAGTTCACAAGGAGGAGGGACTGAAGCTTTCTTT
clone size: few; D gene: -; CDR3 length: 15; J gene: TRBJ2-7; V gene: TRBV27; CDR3 protein: CASSIIGQLPYEQYF; CDR3 DNA: TGTGCCAGCAGCATAATCGGACAGCTACCCTACGAGCAGTACTTC
clone size: many; D gene: TRBD1; CDR3 length: 14; J gene: TRBJ1-2; V gene: TRBV4-1; CDR3 protein: CASSQGPGGRGYTF; CDR3 DNA: TGCGCCAGCAGCCAAGGTCCAGGGGGCCGTGGCTACACCTTC
clone size: many; D gene: -; CDR3 length: 15; J gene: TRBJ1-1; V gene: TRBV28; CDR3 protein: CASSLGGRVSTEAFF; CDR3 DNA: TGTGCCAGCAGTTTAGGGGGGCGCGTCTCTACTGAAGCTTTCTTT
clone size: many; D gene: -; CDR3 length: 15; J gene: TRBJ2-1; V gene: TRBV7-9; CDR3 protein: CASSLDSTENNEQFF; CDR3 DNA: TGTGCCAGCAGCTTAGATTCTACTGAAAACAATGAGCAGTTCTTC
clone size: few; D gene: TRBD2; CDR3 length: 15; J gene: TRBJ2-5; V gene: TRBV6-7; CDR3 protein: CASSWTRGVKPTQYF; CDR3 DNA: TGTGCCAGCAGTTGGACTAGAGGGGTTAAACCGACCCAGTACTTC
clone size: many; D gene: -; CDR3 length: 14; J gene: TRBJ2-1; V gene: TRBV5-1; CDR3 protein: CASSLAPRHNEQFF; CDR3 DNA: TGCGCCAGCAGCTTGGCCCCTCGACACAATGAGCAGTTCTTC
clone size: many; D gene: TRBD1; CDR3 length: 16; J gene: TRBJ1-6; V gene: TRBV28; CDR3 protein: CASSPLGQGAYSPLHF; CDR3 DNA: TGTGCCAGCAGTCCCCTCGGACAGGGGGCTTATTCACCCCTCCACTTT
clone size: few; D gene: TRBD2; CDR3 length: 18; J gene: TRBJ2-3; V gene: TRBV6-5; CDR3 protein: CASSYSSGRDLSTDTQYF; CDR3 DNA: TGTGCCAGCAGTTACTCTAGCGGGAGGGATTTGAGCACAGATACGCAGTATTTT
clone size: many; D gene: TRBD1; CDR3 length: 15; J gene: TRBJ2-6; V gene: TRBV2; CDR3 protein: CADPGQTAGANVLTF; CDR3 DNA: TGTGCAGATCCGGGACAGACGGCTGGGGCCAACGTCCTGACTTTC
clone size: many; D gene: TRBD2; CDR3 length: 13; J gene: TRBJ2-7; V gene: TRBV20-1; CDR3 protein: CSALRDYSYEQYF; CDR3 DNA: TGCAGTGCTTTGCGGGACTACTCCTACGAGCAGTACTTC
clone size: many; D gene: TRBD1; CDR3 length: 14; J gene: TRBJ1-2; V gene: TRBV20-1; CDR3 protein: CSARPGGQFVGYTF; CDR3 DNA: TGCAGTGCTAGGCCAGGGGGTCAATTCGTCGGCTACACCTTC
clone size: many; D gene: -; CDR3 length: 15; J gene: TRBJ2-3; V gene: TRBV7-2; CDR3 protein: CASSPEPSRTDTQYF; CDR3 DNA: TGTGCCAGCAGCCCAGAACCCTCGCGCACAGATACGCAGTATTTT